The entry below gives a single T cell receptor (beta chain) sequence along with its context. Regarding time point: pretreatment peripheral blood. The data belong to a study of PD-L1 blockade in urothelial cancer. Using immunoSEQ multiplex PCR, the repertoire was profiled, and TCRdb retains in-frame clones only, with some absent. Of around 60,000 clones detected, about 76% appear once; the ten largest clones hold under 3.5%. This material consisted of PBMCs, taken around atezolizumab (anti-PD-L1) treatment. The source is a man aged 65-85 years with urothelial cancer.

The CDR3 DNA follows: TGCGCCAGCAGTGAGTCAGGTAGCGGGAGGGCCTTAGATACGCAGTATTTT. It translates to CASSESGSGRALDTQYF. The chain combines TRBV10-1 with TRBJ2-3, with 11 bases fitting TRBD2. Germline V gene data show CDR1 as WNHNN and CDR2 as SYGVQD (reference sequence). After removal of 0 bases from V and 5 bases from J, the junction contained 7 bases not matched to a gene. This CDR3 spans 17 amino acids.